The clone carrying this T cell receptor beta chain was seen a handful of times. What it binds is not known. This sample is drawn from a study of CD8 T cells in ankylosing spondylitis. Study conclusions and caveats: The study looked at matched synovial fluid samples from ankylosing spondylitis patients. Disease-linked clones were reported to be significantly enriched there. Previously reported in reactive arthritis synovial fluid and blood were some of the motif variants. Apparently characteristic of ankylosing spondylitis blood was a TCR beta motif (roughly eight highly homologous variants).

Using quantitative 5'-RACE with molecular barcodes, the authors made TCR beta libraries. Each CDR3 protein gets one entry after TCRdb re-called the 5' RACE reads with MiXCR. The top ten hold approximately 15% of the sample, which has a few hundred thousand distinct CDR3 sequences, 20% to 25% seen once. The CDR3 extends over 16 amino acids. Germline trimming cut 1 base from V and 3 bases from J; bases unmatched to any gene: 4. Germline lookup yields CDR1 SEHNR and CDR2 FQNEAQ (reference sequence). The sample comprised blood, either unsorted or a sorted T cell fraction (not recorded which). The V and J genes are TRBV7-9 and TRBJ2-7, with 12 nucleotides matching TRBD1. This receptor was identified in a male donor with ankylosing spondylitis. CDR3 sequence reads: CASSLGRDRGHYEQYF. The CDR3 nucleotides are TGTGCCAGCAGCTTAGGGCGGGACAGGGGGCACTACGAGCAGTACTTC.